This entry concerns a single T cell receptor (beta chain). The source of the sample is a study of blood T cell repertoires in COVID-19. Trimming pared 3 bases from V and 0 bases from J, leaving 11 bases between. This CDR3 has 15 residues. Germline CDR1 and CDR2: MDHEN and SYDVKM. This table comes from immunoSEQ multiplex PCR, and its TCRdb copy is limited to in-frame clones, with some not included. The sample lists 100,000 or so clones, around 74% seen once, with roughly a fifth in the top ten. The receptor comes from a woman in her 70s with acute or convalescent COVID-19. Sequenced material: peripheral blood. The chain uses TRBV28 and TRBJ2-5; the D is unclear. The DNA of the CDR3 is TGTGCCAGCAGTTTGGGTAGCCCTTACCAAGAGACCCAGTACTTC. It encodes CASSLGSPYQETQYF. Supplemented by reference TRBV28 and TRBJ2-5, the full variable domain reads DVKVTQSSRYLVKRTGEKVFLECVQDMDHENMFWYRQDPGLGLRLIYFSYDVKMKEKGDIPEGYSVSREKKERFSLILESASTNQTSMYLCASSLGSPYQETQYFGPGTRLLVL.